What follows describes a single T cell receptor beta chain. Antigen specificity is unknown. There are 13 residues in the CDR3. V lost 4 bases and J lost 3, with 11 bases in between. Germline assignment: CDR1 SGHTS and CDR2 YDEGEE. Data came from immunoSEQ multiplex PCR; TCRdb stores just in-frame clones and leaves some out. The sample includes roughly 200,000 clones, 60% to 80% of them seen just once. The sample is drawn from a study of cytotoxic CD8 clonotypes in ibrutinib-treated CLL. For the study at large: Once patients had received a median 12 months of treatment, range 6 to 36, response samples were obtained.

Study-wide points: Baseline-level clonality went beyond age-matched healthy donors and moved in step with circulating CD8+ T-cell counts.

The sample in question was PBMCs, obtained after 12 months of ibrutinib treatment. This sequence originates from a human donor with chronic lymphocytic leukemia. The rearrangement joins TRBV5-8 to TRBJ2-7; tentative D call: TRBD1 (6 bases). CDR3 DNA sequence: TGTGCCAGCAGCGAGGGGGACAACTACGAGCAGTACTTC. Protein sequence: CASSEGDNYEQYF.